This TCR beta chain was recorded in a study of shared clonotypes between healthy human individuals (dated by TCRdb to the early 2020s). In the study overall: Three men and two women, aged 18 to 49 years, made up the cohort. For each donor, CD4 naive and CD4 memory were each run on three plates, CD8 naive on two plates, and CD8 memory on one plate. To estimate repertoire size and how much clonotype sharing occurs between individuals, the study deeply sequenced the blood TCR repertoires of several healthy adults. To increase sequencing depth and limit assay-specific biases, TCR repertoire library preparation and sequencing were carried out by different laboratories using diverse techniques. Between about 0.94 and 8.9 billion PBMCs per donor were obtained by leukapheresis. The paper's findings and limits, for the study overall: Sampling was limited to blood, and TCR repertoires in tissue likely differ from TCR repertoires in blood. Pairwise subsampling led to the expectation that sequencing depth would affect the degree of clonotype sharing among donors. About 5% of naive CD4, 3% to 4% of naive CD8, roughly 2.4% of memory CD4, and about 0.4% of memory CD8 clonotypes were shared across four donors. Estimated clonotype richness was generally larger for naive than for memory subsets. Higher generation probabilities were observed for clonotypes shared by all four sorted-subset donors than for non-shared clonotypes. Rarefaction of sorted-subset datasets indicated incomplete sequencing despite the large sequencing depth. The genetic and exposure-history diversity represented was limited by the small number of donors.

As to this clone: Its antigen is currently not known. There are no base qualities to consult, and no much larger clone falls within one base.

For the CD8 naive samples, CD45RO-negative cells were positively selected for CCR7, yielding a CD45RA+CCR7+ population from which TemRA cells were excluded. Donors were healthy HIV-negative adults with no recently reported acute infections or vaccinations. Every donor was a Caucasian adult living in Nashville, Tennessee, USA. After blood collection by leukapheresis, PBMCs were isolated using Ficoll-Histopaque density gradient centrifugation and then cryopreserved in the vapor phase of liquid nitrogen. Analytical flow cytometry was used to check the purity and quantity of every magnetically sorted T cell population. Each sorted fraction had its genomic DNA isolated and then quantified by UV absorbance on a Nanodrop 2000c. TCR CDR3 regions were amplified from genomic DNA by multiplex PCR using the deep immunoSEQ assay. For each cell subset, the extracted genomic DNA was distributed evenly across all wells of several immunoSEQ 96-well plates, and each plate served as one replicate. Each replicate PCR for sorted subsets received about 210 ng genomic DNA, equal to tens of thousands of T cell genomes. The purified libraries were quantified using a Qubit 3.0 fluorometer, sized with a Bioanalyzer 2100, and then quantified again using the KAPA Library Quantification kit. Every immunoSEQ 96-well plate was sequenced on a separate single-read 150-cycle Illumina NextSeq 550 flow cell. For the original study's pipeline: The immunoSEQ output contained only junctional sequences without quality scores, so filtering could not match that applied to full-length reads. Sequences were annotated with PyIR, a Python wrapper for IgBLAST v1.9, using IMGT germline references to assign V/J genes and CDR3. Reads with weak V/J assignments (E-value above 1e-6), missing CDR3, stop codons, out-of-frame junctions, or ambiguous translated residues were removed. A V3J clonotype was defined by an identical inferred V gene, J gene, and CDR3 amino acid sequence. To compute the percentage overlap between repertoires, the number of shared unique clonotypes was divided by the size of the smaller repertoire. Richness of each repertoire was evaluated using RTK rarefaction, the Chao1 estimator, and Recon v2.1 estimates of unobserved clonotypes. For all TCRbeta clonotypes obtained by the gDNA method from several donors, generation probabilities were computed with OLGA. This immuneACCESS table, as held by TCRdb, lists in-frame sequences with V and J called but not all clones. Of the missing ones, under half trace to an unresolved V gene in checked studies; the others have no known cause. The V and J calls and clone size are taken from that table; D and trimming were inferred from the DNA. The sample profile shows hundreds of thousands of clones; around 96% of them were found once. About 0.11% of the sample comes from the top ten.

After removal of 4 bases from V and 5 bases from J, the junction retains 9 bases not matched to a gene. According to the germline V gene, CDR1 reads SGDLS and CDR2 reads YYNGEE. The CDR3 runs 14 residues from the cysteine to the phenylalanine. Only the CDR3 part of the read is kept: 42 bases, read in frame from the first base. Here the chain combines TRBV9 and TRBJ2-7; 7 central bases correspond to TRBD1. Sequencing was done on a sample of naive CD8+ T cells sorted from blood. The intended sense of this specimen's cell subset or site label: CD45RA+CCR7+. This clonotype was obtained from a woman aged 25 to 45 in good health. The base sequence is TGTGCCAGCAGCTCGGGACAGACTCACCACGAGCAGTACTTC. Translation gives CASSSGQTHHEQYF.